This T cell receptor (beta chain) was captured in a study of neoadjuvant anti-PD-1 for oral cavity cancer. PBMC libraries mostly used roughly 500 ng of input genomic DNA, with six replicates per sample. The table came from immunoSEQ multiplex PCR; TCRdb's copy has only in-frame clones and leaves some out. This sample carries around 62,000 clones, 65% to 85% of them seen once, and the ten largest clones take about 2.5%. V dropped 5 bases and J dropped 7; count of bases not matched to a gene: 10. Per the germline V gene, CDR1 is SGHTA and CDR2 is FQGTGA. The CDR3 is made up of 15 amino acids. Specimen: PBMCs, collected before nivolumab (anti-PD-1) treatment. This TCR derives from a person between 35 and 79 years old with oral cavity squamous cell carcinoma. This rearrangement joins TRBV7-3 to TRBJ2-2; 7 bases align to TRBD2. The CDR3 loop is CASSPREGWGGELFF. In DNA form, the CDR3 reads TGTGCCAGCAGCCCCAGGGAGGGGTGGGGCGGGGAGCTGTTTTTT.